This TCR beta chain is from a study of cytomegalovirus exposure and HLA in healthy donors. This clone has a handful of counts. Germline V gene lookup returns CDR1 MNHNS and CDR2 SASEGT. The CDR3 runs to 13 residues. Trimming took off 6 bases at V and 8 bases at J, with 16 bases between the two ends. PCR primers comprised 60 Vbeta and 13 Jbeta primers. Sequencing used immunoSEQ multiplex PCR; TCRdb keeps in-frame clones, though not all of them. The data contain around 180,000 clones, about four fifths of them singletons. Specimen: PBMCs. J is TRBJ1-2 and V is TRBV6-1; D is unclear. The receptor comes from a woman aged 30 to 39 in good health and CMV-seropositive. The CDR3 here is CASSRVEGRGYTF. As DNA, the CDR3 is TGTGCCAGCAGCCGCGTGGAGGGCAGGGGCTACACCTTC.